This T cell receptor (beta chain) was captured by sequencing in a study of blood T cell repertoires in COVID-19. The CDR3 covers 11 residues. Trimming cost V 6 bases and J 5 bases, with 10 bases left between them. Germline CDR1 is SQVTM and CDR2 is ANQGSEA. Sequencing was performed with immunoSEQ multiplex PCR; in TCRdb, only in-frame clones are kept and a portion is missing. The table records some 180,000 clones, approximately 90% of them present only once. The material sequenced was PBMCs or T cells enriched from blood (not recorded which). The sequence derives from a woman aged 35 to 49 in a cohort exposed to, infected with or recovered from COVID-19 (not recorded which). The chain couples TRBV29-1 to TRBJ1-1, with D possibly TRBD1 on 6 matching bases. DNA of the CDR3: TGCAGCGTCAAGGGGGAGACTGAAGCTTTCTTT. It codes for CSVKGETEAFF.